This T cell receptor (beta chain) was sequenced for a study of blood T cell repertoires in COVID-19. Study at large: Samples representing acute and convalescent COVID-19 were sourced from the United States, Italy and Spain. PBMCs, B-cell-depleted T cells, or T cells provided the cDNA or gDNA that made up the material.

Recruitment covered about two dozen US areas and drew participants whose ages spanned about 18 to 95 years. Donors were grouped by their self-reported clinical history. Trimming cost V 5 bases and J 5 bases; bases outside gene matches: 17. Germline CDR1 and CDR2: MNHEY and SVGEGT. This CDR3 contains 18 residues. Produced via immunoSEQ multiplex PCR; TCRdb's table is partial and in-frame only. The sample includes under 500,000 clones, roughly nine tenths of them seen just once. The specimen sequenced was PBMCs or T cells enriched from blood (not recorded which). The sequence derives from a woman aged 18-29 years with acute COVID-19. V is TRBV6-2 or TRBV6-3 and J is TRBJ2-1, with 8 bases lining up with TRBD2. The CDR3 sequence: CASSRPYTLAGANNEQFF. The CDR3, as DNA: TGTGCCAGCAGTCGGCCTTACACGCTAGCGGGCGCTAACAATGAGCAGTTCTTC.